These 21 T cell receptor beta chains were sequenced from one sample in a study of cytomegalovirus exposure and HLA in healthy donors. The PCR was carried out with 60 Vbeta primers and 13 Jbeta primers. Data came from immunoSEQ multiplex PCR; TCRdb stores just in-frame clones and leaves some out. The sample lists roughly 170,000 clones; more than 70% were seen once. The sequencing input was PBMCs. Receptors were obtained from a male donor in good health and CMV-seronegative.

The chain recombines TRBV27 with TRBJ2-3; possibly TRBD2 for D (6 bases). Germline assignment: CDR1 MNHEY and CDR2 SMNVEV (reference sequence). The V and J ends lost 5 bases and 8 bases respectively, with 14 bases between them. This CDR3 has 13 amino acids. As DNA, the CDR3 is TGTGCCAGCAGTCCGGGACTTTCTATTACGCAGTATTTT. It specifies CASSPGLSITQYF.

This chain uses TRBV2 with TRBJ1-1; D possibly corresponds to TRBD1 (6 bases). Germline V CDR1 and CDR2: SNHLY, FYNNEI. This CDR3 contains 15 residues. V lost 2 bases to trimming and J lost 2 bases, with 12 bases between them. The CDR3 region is CASSELRGANTEAFF. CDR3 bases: TGTGCCAGCAGTGAATTACGGGGGGCCAACACTGAAGCTTTCTTT.

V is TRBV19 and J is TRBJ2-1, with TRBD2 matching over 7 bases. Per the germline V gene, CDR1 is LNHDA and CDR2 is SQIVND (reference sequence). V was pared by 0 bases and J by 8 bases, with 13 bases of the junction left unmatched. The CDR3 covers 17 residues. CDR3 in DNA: TGTGCCAGTAGTATAGAGCCCAGCGGGGTCCTGGGCGATGAGCAGTTCTTC. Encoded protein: CASSIEPSGVLGDEQFF.

The CDR3 coding sequence is TGTGCCAGCAGATATACCGGGACTAGCCAATCCTACGAGCAGTACTTC. This sequence encodes CASRYTGTSQSYEQYF. The chain employs TRBV5-6 and TRBJ2-7; the match to TRBD2 covers 9 bases. The V gene's germline CDR1 is SGHDT and CDR2 YYEEEE. V trimming: 5 bases; J trimming: 1 base; junction bases outside the gene matches: 10. The CDR3 runs to 16 residues.

The CDR3 loop reads CASSLSWGRGDYEQYF. CDR3 coding DNA: TGTGCCAGCAGCTTGTCTTGGGGCAGGGGGGACTACGAGCAGTACTTC. This chain uses TRBV5-8 with TRBJ2-7; a possible D gene is TRBD1 (7 bases). This CDR3 has 16 residues. Germline values: CDR1 SGHTS, CDR2 YDEGEE. V was cut by 1 base and J by 3 bases, with 17 bases left in between.

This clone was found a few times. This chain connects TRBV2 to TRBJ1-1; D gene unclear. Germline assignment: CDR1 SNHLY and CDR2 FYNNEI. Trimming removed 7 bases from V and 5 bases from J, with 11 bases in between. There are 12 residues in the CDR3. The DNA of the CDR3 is TGTGCCAGCACCTCCGGTCGGACTGAAGCTTTCTTT. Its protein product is CASTSGRTEAFF. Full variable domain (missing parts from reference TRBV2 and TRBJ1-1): EPEVTQTPSHQVTQMGQEVILRCVPISNHLYFYWYRQILGQKVEFLVSFYNNEISEKSEIFDDQFSVERPDGSNFTLKIRSTKLEDSAMYFCASTSGRTEAFFGQGTRLTVV.

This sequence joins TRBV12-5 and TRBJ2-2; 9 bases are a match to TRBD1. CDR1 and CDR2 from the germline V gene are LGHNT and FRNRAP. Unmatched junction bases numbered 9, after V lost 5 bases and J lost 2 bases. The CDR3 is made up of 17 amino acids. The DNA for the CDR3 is TGTGCTAGTGGTGGGGGACAGGGAATACTCAACACCGGGGAGCTGTTTTTT. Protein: CASGGGQGILNTGELFF.

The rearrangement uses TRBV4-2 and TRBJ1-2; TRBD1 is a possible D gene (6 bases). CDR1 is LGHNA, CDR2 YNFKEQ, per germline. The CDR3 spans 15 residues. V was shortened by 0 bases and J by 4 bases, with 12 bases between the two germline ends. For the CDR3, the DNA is TGTGCCAGCAGCCAAGATCTGGGGGCCTCCTATGGCTACACCTTC. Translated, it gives CASSQDLGASYGYTF.

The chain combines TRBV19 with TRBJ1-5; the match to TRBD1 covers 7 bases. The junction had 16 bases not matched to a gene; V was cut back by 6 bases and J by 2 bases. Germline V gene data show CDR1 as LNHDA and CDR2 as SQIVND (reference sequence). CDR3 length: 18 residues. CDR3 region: CASSRRDSSFLGNQPQHF. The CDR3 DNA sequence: TGTGCCAGTAGCCGTCGGGACAGTAGTTTTCTGGGCAATCAGCCCCAGCATTTT.

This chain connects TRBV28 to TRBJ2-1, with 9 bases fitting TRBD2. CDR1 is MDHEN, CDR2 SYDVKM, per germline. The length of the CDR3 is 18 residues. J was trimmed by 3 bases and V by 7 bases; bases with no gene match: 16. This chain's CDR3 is CASTTTRGREGRYNEQFF. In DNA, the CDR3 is TGTGCCAGCACTACAACGAGAGGGCGGGAGGGCCGCTACAATGAGCAGTTCTTC. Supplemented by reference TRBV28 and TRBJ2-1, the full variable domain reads DVKVTQSSRYLVKRTGEKVFLECVQDMDHENMFWYRQDPGLGLRLIYFSYDVKMKEKGDIPEGYSVSREKKERFSLILESASTNQTSMYLCASTTTRGREGRYNEQFFGPGTRLTVL.

The DNA of the CDR3 is TGTGCCATCAGGGAGGGGCCCAACTATGGCTACACCTTC. Its protein product is CAIREGPNYGYTF. The chain uses TRBV10-3 and TRBJ1-2, with a tentative D call TRBD1 (5 bases). Trimming left V 6 bases short and J 2 bases short, with 10 bases between. This CDR3 has 13 amino acids. Per germline, CDR1 ENHRY and CDR2 SYGVKD.

CDR3 sequence reads: CASSVAGMNTEAFF. CDR3 sequence (DNA): TGTGCCAGCAGCGTAGCTGGCATGAACACTGAAGCTTTCTTT. V gene TRBV9 combines with J gene TRBJ1-1; D not certain. Deletions cut 0 bases from V and 0 bases from J, with 6 bases between. Germline V gene lookup returns CDR1 SGDLS and CDR2 YYNGEE. CDR3 length: 14 residues. Full variable domain (outside the CDR3, taken from reference TRBV9 and TRBJ1-1): DSGVTQTPKHLITATGQRVTLRCSPRSGDLSVYWYQQSLDQGLQFLIQYYNGEERAKGNILERFSAQQFPDLHSELNLSSLELGDSALYFCASSVAGMNTEAFFGQGTRLTVV.

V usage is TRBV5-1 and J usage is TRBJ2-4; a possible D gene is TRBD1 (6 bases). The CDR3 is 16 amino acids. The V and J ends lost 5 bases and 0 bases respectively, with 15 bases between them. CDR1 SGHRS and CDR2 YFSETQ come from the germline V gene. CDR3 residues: CASSYGQNLAKNIQYF. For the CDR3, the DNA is TGCGCCAGCAGTTATGGACAGAACCTAGCCAAAAACATTCAGTACTTC.

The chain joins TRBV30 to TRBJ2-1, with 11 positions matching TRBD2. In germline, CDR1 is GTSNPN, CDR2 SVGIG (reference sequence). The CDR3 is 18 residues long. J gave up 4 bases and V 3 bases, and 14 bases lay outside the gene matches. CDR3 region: CAWRPVLGTSGPYNEQFF. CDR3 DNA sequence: TGTGCCTGGAGGCCGGTTCTCGGGACTAGCGGACCTTACAATGAGCAGTTCTTC.

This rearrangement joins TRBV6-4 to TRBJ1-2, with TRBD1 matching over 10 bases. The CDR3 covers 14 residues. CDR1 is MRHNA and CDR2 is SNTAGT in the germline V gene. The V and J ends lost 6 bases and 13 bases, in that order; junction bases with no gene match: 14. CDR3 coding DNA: TGTGCCAGCAGGGAAGACCCGGGACAGGGGATGTTCACCTTC. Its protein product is CASREDPGQGMFTF.

The CDR3 region is CASSPSRRNTIYF. The DNA for the CDR3 is TGTGCCAGCAGCCCCAGCAGGAGAAACACCATATATTTT. The chain carries TRBV5-6 and TRBJ1-3; D is ambiguous. The V end lost 4 bases, the J end lost 5 bases, and 10 bases lay between the germline ends. Germline assignment: CDR1 SGHDT and CDR2 YYEEEE. The CDR3 runs 13 residues.

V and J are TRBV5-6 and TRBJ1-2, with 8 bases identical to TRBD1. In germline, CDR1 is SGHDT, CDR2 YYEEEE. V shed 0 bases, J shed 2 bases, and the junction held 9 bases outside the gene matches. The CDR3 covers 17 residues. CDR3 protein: CASSLGTGSLSNYGYTF. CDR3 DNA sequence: TGTGCCAGCAGCTTGGGGACAGGGTCCCTTTCAAACTATGGCTACACCTTC. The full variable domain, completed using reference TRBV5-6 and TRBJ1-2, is DAGVTQSPTHLIKTRGQQVTLRCSPKSGHDTVSWYQQALGQGPQFIFQYYEEEERQRGNFPDRFSGHQFPNYSSELNVNALLLGDSALYLCASSLGTGSLSNYGYTFGSGTRLTVV.

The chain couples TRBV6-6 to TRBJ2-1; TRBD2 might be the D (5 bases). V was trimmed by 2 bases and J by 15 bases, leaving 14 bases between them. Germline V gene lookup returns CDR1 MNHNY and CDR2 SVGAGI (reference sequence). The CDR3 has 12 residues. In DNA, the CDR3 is TGTGCCAGCAGTTACGCACTAGGGATCCTGTTCTTC. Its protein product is CASSYALGILFF.

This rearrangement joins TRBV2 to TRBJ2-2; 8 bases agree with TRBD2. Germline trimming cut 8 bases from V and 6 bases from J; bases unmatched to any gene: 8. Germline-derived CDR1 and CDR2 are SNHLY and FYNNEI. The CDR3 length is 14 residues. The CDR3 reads CASAWGTSPGELFF. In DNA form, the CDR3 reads TGTGCCAGCGCATGGGGGACTAGTCCCGGGGAGCTGTTTTTT.

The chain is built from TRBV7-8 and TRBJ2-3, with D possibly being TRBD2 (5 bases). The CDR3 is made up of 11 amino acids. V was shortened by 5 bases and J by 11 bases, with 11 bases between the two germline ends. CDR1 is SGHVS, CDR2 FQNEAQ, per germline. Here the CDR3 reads CASSTPREQYF. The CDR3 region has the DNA TGTGCCAGCAGCACCCCCCGGGAGCAGTATTTT.

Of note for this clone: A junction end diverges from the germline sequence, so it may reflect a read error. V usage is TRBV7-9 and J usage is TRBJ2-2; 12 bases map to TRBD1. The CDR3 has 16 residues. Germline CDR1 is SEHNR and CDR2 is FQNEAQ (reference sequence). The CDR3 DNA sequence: TGTTCCAGCAGCTTGGGACAGGGGGCGAGCACCGGGGAGCTGTTTTTT. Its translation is CSSSLGQGASTGELFF.